This T cell receptor beta chain was identified during a study of T cell responses to AZD1222 COVID-19 vaccine (dated by TCRdb to the early 2020s). For context, the study as a whole: A total of under 250 trial participants underwent TCR sequencing, of whom about 210 had received two doses of AZD1222 and around 25 had received two doses of the MenACWY control vaccine. Trial participants were enrolled by age into 18-55, 56-69 and 70-plus year subgroups, with around 150, 28 and 57 TCR-sequenced participants respectively.

Reading the label with the study, this specimen's time point is: about 28 days (+/-7) after the second vaccine dose. AZD1222 recipients with second doses at about 4 weeks or about 12 weeks were pooled, because spike-specific TCR depth and breadth did not differ between schedules. Samples from vaccinated people were obtained from the UK trials COV001 and COV002, which included a single-blind randomized controlled phase 2/3 trial of AZD1222 (ChAdOx1 nCoV-19) in healthy adults. Trial participant PBMC samples were collected at day 0 and day 28 after the second dose for TCRbeta chain sequencing. The CDR3 regions of human TCRbeta chains were subjected to immunosequencing. The authors processed their data as follows. Repertoire TCRs were checked for matches against a reference library of SARS-CoV-2-specific TCRs that had been generated using the MIRA antigen-specificity platform. Breadth meant the fraction of unique TCRs that were SARS-CoV-2-associated, whereas depth meant the fraction of total T cells that were SARS-CoV-2-associated. Each spike-specific TCR was assigned to its reactive spike region and to a CD4 or CD8 class using the MIRA data. Log10-transformed breadth and depth values were compared by one-way ANOVA with Sidak's multiple comparisons tests. TCRdb obtained this table from immuneACCESS and retained in-frame rearrangements with V and J assigned. These tables miss some clones; where compared with another copy, unresolved V genes account for less than half of the shortfall, and the remainder is unexplained. The D gene and trimming were derived from the DNA, and the V and J assignments and clone size from that table. This sample is represented by more than 40,000 clones; 80% to 95% of them were singletons. The top ten constitute about two fifths of the sample.

The study at large found these results: After two AZD1222 doses, both the breadth and the depth of spike-specific TCRs were significantly higher than at day 0 and than in MenACWY recipients. Only six AZD1222 recipients were SARS-CoV-2 seropositive at baseline, limiting conclusions about previously exposed vaccinees. Participants were mostly white British and included more females than males, and it was suggested by the authors that clonal diversity may have been underestimated. The whole spike protein was spanned by vaccine-associated CD4 TCRs, and dominant responses were seen in regions 160-218 and 743-854. No day 14 peak-response samples were available, so repertoires were characterized only after the peak T cell response. The 56-69-year group was small, and its depth increase did not reach significance, likely because of low power. Epitopes outside the regions mutated in the B.1.351 and B.1.1.7 variants were reportedly recognized by nearly half of the unique spike-specific TCRs.

Its CDR3 holds 19 amino acids, cysteine through phenylalanine. Only the CDR3 DNA stays, 57 bases, in frame from base 1. CDR1 and CDR2 (LGHNA, YNFKEQ) derive from the germline V gene. V ends up 1 base short and J 1 base short, with an unmatched junction base count of 10. This clone is considered medium-sized (0.01 to 0.1%). It has no known antigen specificity. No base quality information exists; no much larger clone differs at one position. The same CDR3 arises from other DNA sequences in this sample as well. Here the sequenced sample was peripheral blood, taken 28 days after the second AZD1222 dose. The sequence joins TRBV4-2 to TRBJ2-4; 10 bases in between match TRBD2. This receptor was identified in an adult who received the AZD1222 COVID-19 vaccine. The CDR3 in this case is CASSQAEASGGLAKNIQYF. The DNA is as follows: TGTGCCAGCAGCCAAGCGGAAGCTAGCGGGGGCCTTGCCAAAAACATTCAGTACTTC.